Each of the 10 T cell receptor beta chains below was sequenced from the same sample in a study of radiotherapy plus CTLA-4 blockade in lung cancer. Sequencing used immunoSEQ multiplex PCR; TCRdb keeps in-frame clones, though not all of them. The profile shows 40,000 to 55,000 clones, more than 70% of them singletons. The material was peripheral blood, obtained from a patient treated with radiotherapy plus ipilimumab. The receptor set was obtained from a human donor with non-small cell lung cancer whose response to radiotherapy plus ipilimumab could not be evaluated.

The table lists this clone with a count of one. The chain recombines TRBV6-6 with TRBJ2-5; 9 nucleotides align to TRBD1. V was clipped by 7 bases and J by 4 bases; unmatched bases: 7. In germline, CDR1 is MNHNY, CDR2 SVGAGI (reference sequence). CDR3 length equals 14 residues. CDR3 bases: TGTGCCAGCACCAACAGGGGGCGTTTAGAGACCCAGTACTTC. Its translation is CASTNRGRLETQYF.

CDR3 region: CASSYSLRGTGIEQYF. CDR3 nucleotide sequence: TGTGCCAGCAGTTACTCGCTGAGAGGGACAGGGATCGAGCAGTACTTC. The chain uses TRBV6-5 and TRBJ2-7; 9 bases agree with TRBD1. This CDR3 spans 16 amino acids. Germline V gene lookup returns CDR1 MNHEY and CDR2 SVGAGI. V dropped 0 bases and J dropped 6; count of bases not matched to a gene: 9.

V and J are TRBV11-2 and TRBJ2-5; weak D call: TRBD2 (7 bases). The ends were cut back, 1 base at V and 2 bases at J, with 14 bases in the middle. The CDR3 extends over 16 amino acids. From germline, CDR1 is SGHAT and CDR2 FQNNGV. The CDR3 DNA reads TGTGCCAGCAGCTTAGGAGGGGGGGGCACACAAGAGACCCAGTACTTC. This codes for CASSLGGGGTQETQYF.

The CDR3 DNA reads TGCGCCAGCAGCCAAGGGGCGGGAGGAGGTATGGATGAGCAGTTCTTC. This codes for CASSQGAGGGMDEQFF. The V call is TRBV4-1, the J call TRBJ2-1, with TRBD2 matching 8 bases. CDR3 length equals 16 residues. The germline V gene has CDR1 MGHRA and CDR2 YSYEKL. The J segment lost 8 bases and the V segment lost 1 base, leaving 10 bases of the junction unmatched.

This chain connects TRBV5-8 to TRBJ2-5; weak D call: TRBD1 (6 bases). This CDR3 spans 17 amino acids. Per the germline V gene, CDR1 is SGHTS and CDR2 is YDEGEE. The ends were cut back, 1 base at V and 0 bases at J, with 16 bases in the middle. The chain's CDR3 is CASSLSGAGVYQETQYF. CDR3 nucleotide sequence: TGTGCCAGCAGCTTGAGTGGGGCAGGGGTTTACCAAGAGACCCAGTACTTC. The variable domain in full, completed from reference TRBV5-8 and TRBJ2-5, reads EAGVTQSPTHLIKTRGQQATLRCSPISGHTSVYWYQQALGLGLQFLLWYDEGEERNRGNFPPRFSGRQFPNYSSELNVNALELEDSALYLCASSLSGAGVYQETQYFGPGTRLLVL.

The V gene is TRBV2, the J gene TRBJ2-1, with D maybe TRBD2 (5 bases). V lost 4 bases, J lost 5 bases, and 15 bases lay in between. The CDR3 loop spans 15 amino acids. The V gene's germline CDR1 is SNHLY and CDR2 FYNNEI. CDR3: CASSVEAAVNNEQFF. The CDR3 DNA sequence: TGTGCCAGCAGTGTGGAAGCGGCGGTCAACAATGAGCAGTTCTTC.

The CDR3 region is CASSTRQGGGYEQYF. In DNA, the CDR3 is TGTGCCAGCAGCACCCGACAGGGGGGAGGCTACGAGCAGTACTTC. The J gene is TRBJ2-7, the V gene TRBV11-1, with 9 positions matching TRBD1. CDR1 SGHAT and CDR2 FQDESV come from the germline V gene (reference sequence). The CDR3 spans 15 residues. V trimming: 5 bases; J trimming: 3 bases; junction bases outside the gene matches: 8.

This chain's CDR3 is CAWSVSPGGAKNIQYF. CDR3 bases: TGTGCCTGGAGTGTTAGTCCAGGGGGCGCGAAAAACATTCAGTACTTC. The rearrangement joins TRBV30 to TRBJ2-4; 8 bases fit TRBD1. The ends lost 0 bases at V and 4 bases at J; junction bases unmatched: 8. CDR1 and CDR2 from the germline V gene are GTSNPN and SVGIG (reference sequence). The CDR3 sequence is 16 residues long.

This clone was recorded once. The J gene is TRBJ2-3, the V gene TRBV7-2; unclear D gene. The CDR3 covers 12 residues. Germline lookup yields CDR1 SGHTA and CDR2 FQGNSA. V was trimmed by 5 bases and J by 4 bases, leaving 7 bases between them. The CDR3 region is CASSLPSDTQYF. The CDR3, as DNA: TGTGCCAGCAGCCTCCCCTCAGATACGCAGTATTTT.

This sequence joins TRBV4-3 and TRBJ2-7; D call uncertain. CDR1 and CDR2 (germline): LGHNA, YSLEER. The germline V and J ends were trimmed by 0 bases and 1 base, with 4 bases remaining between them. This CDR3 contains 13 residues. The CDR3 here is CASSQDTSYEQYF. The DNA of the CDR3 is TGCGCCAGCAGCCAAGATACTTCCTACGAGCAGTACTTC.